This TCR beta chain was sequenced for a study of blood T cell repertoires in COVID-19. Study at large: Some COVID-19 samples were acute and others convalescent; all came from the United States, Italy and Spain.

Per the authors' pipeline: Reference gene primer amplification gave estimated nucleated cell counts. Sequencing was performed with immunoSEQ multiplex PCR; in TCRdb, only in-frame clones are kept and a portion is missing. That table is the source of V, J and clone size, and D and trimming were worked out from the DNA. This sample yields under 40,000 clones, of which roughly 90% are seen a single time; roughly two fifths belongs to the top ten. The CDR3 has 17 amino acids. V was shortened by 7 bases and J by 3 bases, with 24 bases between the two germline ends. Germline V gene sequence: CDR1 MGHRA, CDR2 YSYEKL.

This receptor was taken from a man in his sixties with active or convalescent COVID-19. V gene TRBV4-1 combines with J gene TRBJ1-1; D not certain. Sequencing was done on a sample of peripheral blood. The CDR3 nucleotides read TGCGCCAGCACGACCCATGGTGTTACATATCGGGACACTGAAGCTTTCTTT. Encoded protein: CASTTHGVTYRDTEAFF.